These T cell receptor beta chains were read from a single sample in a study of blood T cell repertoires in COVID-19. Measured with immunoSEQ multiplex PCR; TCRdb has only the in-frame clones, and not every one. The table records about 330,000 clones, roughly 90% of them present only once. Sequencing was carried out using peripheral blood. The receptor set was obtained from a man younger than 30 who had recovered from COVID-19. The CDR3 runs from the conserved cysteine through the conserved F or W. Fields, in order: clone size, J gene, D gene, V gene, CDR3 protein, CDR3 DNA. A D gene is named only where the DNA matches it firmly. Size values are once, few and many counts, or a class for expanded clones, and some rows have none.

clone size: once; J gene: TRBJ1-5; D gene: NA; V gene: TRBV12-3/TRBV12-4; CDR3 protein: CASSSDSQPQHF; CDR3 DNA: TGTGCCAGCAGTTCGGACTCCCAGCCCCAGCATTTT
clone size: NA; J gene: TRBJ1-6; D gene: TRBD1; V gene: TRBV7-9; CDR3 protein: CASSPGQGSSYNSPLHF; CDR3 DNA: TGTGCCAGCAGTCCGGGACAGGGAAGCTCCTATAATTCACCCCTCCACTTT
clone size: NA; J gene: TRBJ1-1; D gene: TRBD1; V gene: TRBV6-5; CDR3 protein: CASSYGRGAEAFF; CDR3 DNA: TGTGCCAGCAGTTACGGCAGGGGGGCTGAAGCTTTCTTT
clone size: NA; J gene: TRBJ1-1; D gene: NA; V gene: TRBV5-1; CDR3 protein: CASIEEPGPNTEAFF; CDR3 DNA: TGCGCCAGCATTGAGGAACCCGGCCCCAACACTGAAGCTTTCTTT
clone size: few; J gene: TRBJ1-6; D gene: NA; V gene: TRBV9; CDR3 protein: CASSADVQGGSPLHF; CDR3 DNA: TGTGCCAGCAGCGCTGATGTACAGGGCGGTTCACCCCTCCACTTT
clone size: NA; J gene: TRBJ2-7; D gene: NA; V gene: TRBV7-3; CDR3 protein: CASSPRQGGEQYF; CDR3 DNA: TGTGCCAGCAGCCCAAGACAGGGAGGCGAGCAGTACTTC
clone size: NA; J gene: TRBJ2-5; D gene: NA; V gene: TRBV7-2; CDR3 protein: CASSRSGETQYF; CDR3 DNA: TGTGCCAGCAGCCGGAGCGGGGAGACCCAGTACTTC
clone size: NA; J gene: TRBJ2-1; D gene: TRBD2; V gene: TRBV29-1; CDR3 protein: CSVVSGDYNEQFF; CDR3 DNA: TGCAGCGTTGTTAGCGGGGACTACAATGAGCAGTTCTTC
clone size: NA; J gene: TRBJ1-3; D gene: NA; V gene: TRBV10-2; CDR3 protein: CASSDRGGTIYF; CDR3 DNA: TGCGCCAGCAGTGATCGGGGAGGCACCATATATTTT
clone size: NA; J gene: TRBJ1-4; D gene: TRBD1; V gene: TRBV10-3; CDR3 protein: CAISESGQGLGKLFF; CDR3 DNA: TGTGCCATCAGTGAGTCGGGACAGGGGTTGGGAAAACTGTTTTTT
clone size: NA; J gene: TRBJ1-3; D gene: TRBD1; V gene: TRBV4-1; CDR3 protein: CASSPADRALGNTIYF; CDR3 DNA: TGCGCCAGCAGCCCCGCGGACAGGGCCCTTGGAAACACCATATATTTT
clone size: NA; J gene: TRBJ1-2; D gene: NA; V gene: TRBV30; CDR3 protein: CAWSGGANYGYTF; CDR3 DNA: TGTGCCTGGAGCGGAGGGGCTAACTATGGCTACACCTTC
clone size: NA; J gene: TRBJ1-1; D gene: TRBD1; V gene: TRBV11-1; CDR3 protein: CASSSGTVLDTEAFF; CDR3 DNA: TGTGCCAGCAGCTCTGGGACAGTACTAGACACTGAAGCTTTCTTT
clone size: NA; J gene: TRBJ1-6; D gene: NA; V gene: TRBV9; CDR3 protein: CASSVGQKNSPLHF; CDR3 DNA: TGTGCCAGCAGCGTAGGACAGAAGAATTCACCCCTCCACTTT
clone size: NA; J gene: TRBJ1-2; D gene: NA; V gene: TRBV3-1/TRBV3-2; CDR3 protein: CASSQTPVASYGYTF; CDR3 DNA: TGTGCCAGCAGCCAAACCCCGGTTGCGAGCTATGGCTACACCTTC
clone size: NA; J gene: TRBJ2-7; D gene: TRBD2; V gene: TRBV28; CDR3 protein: CASSSPRGSGSHPEQYF; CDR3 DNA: TGTGCCAGCAGTTCCCCTAGGGGTAGCGGGAGCCATCCCGAGCAGTACTTC
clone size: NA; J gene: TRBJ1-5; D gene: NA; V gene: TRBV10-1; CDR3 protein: CASSQGLDQPQHF; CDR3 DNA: TGCGCCAGCAGTCAGGGTCTCGATCAGCCCCAGCATTTT
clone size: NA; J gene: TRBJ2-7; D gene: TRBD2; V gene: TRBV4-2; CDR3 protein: CASSQETSGASYEQYF; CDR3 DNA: TGTGCCAGCAGCCAAGAGACTAGCGGGGCGTCCTACGAGCAGTACTTC
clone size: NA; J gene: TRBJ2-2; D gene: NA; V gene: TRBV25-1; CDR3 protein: CASSPLQVNTGELFF; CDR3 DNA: TGTGCCAGCAGTCCGTTGCAGGTTAACACCGGGGAGCTGTTTTTT
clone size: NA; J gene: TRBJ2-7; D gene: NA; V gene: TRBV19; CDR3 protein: CASSAEGGPTREQYF; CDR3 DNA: TGTGCCAGTAGTGCCGAGGGGGGGCCTACTCGGGAGCAGTACTTC
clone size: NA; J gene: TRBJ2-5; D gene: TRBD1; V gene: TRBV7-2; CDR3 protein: CASSFPPDRGGETQYF; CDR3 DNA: TGTGCCAGCAGCTTCCCTCCAGACAGGGGGGGGGAGACCCAGTACTTC
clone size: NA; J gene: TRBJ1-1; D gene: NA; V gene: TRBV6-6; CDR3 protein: CASSEKRSTEAFF; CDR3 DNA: TGTGCCAGCTCCGAGAAAAGGAGCACTGAAGCTTTCTTT
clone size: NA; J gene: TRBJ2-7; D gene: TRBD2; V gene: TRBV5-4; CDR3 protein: CASSPPGRERSYEQYF; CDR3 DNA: TGTGCCAGCAGCCCCCCCGGGAGGGAGAGGTCCTACGAGCAGTACTTC
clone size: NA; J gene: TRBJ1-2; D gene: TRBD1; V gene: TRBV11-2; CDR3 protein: CASSLGRTGKGYTF; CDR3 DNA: TGTGCCAGCAGCTTAGGCCGGACAGGGAAGGGCTACACCTTC
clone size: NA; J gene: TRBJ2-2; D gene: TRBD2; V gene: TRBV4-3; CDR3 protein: CASSQGSPTSGGLNTGELFF; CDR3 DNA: TGCGCCAGCAGCCAAGGATCTCCTACTAGCGGGGGGCTCAACACCGGGGAGCTGTTTTTT
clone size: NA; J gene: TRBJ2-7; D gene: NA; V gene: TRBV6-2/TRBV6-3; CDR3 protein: CASSAVSPTYEQYF; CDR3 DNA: TGTGCCAGCAGTGCGGTCAGCCCGACTTACGAGCAGTACTTC
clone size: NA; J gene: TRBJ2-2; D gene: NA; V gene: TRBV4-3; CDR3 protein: CASSPSQTETGELFF; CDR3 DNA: TGCGCCAGCAGCCCCAGCCAGACAGAAACCGGGGAGCTGTTTTTT
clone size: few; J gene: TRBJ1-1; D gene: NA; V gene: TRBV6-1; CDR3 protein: CASSEPWRGGTEAFF; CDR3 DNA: TGTGCCAGCAGTGAACCGTGGAGGGGGGGCACTGAAGCTTTCTTT
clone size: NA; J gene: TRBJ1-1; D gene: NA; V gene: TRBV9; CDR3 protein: CASSVGGLGVNTEAFF; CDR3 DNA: TGTGCCAGCAGCGTAGGGGGGCTCGGGGTTAACACTGAAGCTTTCTTT
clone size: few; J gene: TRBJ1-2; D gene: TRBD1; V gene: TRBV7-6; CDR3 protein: CASSPGTGLSYGYTF; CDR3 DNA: TGTGCCAGCAGCCCAGGGACAGGGCTATCGTATGGCTACACCTTC
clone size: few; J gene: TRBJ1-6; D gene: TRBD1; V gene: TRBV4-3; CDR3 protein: CASSQDRGTGGSNSPLHF; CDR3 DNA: TGCGCCAGCAGCCAAGACAGGGGGACAGGGGGTTCTAATTCACCCCTCCACTTT
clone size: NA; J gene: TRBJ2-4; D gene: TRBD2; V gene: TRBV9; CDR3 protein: CASSPQLGSGGNKNIQYF; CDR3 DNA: TGTGCCAGCAGCCCCCAGTTGGGGAGCGGGGGGAACAAAAACATTCAGTACTTC
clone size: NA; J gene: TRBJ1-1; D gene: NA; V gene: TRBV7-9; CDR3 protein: CASSLRSGSHPEAFF; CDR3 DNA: TGTGCCAGCAGCTTAAGATCGGGAAGCCATCCTGAAGCTTTCTTT
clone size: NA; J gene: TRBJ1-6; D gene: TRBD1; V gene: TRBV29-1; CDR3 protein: CSVKDRVDSPLHF; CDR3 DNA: TGCAGCGTTAAAGACAGGGTAGATTCACCCCTCCACTTT